These 17 T cell receptor beta chains were sequenced from one sample in a study of cytomegalovirus exposure and HLA in healthy donors. The PCR was carried out with 60 Vbeta primers and 13 Jbeta primers. Measured with immunoSEQ multiplex PCR; TCRdb has only the in-frame clones, and not every one. The table shows about 130,000 clones, with approximately 8.9% occurring only once. Input material: PBMCs. The receptor source for this set is a woman aged 35 to 49 in good health and CMV-seropositive.

The chain carries TRBV5-4 and TRBJ2-2; 7 nucleotides match TRBD2. V lost 0 bases, J lost 7 bases, and 3 bases stayed unmatched. Germline V gene lookup returns CDR1 SGHNT and CDR2 YYREEE (reference sequence). This CDR3 is built from 14 residues. CDR3 amino acids: CASSLDGEGGELFF. For the CDR3, the DNA is TGTGCCAGCAGCTTGGATGGGGAGGGCGGGGAGCTGTTTTTT.

This clone was seen only a few times. The V gene is TRBV6-1, the J gene TRBJ1-5; no clear D gene. CDR1 and CDR2 from the germline V gene are MNHNS and SASEGT. The CDR3 covers 15 residues. V was cut by 0 bases and J by 7 bases, with 13 bases left in between. The CDR3 protein is CASSEARVVSQPQHF. In DNA, the CDR3 is TGTGCCAGCAGTGAAGCGCGGGTGGTGAGCCAGCCCCAGCATTTT.

This clone was seen only a few times. V and J are TRBV5-1 and TRBJ1-1, with TRBD1 matching over 7 bases. Germline trimming cut 6 bases from V and 12 bases from J; bases unmatched to any gene: 17. Germline CDR1 reads SGHRS; CDR2 reads YFSETQ. CDR3 size: 14 residues. The CDR3 protein is CASTRGLTDRETFF. CDR3 nucleotides: TGCGCCAGCACACGTGGGCTAACCGACAGGGAAACTTTCTTT.

In its sample, this clone was seen a few times. J is TRBJ1-2 and V is TRBV6-1; D possibly corresponds to TRBD1 (5 bases). Germline V gene lookup returns CDR1 MNHNS and CDR2 SASEGT. V dropped 0 bases and J dropped 14 bases, with 10 bases sitting between them. CDR3 length equals 11 residues. CDR3 amino acids: CASSEAGAGTF. DNA of the CDR3: TGTGCCAGCAGTGAAGCAGGGGCAGGGACCTTC.

The sample holds a few counts of this clone. The chain carries TRBV7-6 and TRBJ2-3; the D is unclear. This CDR3 region has 12 residues. The germline CDR1 and CDR2 sequences are SGHVS and FNYEAQ. V lost 6 bases and J 5 bases, leaving 9 bases between the germline ends. The CDR3 sequence: CASSPTKDTQYF. CDR3 coding DNA: TGTGCCAGCAGTCCGACAAAAGATACGCAGTATTTT.

This clone has just a few counts. The chain combines TRBV7-2 with TRBJ1-6; maybe TRBD1 (6 bases). Germline lookup yields CDR1 SGHTA and CDR2 FQGNSA. Trimming cost V 5 bases and J 9 bases, with 17 bases left between them. The CDR3 spans 15 residues. CDR3 sequence reads: CASSPPRGAGSPLHF. The CDR3 DNA is TGTGCCAGCAGCCCCCCCAGGGGCGCTGGTTCACCCCTCCACTTT.

The chain combines TRBV7-8 with TRBJ1-2; the match to TRBD1 covers 7 bases. The germline gives CDR1 SGHVS, CDR2 FQNEAQ. The CDR3 consists of 16 residues. V was pared by 5 bases and J by 2 bases, with 11 bases of the junction left unmatched. The CDR3 is CASSPQPDRANYGYTF. The CDR3 nucleotides read TGTGCCAGCAGCCCTCAACCCGACAGGGCCAACTATGGCTACACCTTC.

This clone has just a few counts. V usage is TRBV6-5 and J usage is TRBJ1-1, with D possibly TRBD1 on 5 matching bases. CDR3 length equals 14 residues. Trimming took 6 bases from V and 3 from J, leaving 14 bases between them. CDR1 and CDR2 from the germline V gene are MNHEY and SVGAGI. DNA of the CDR3: TGTGCCAGCAGCCTCCGGAGGGGCGACACTGAAGCTTTCTTT. As protein: CASSLRRGDTEAFF.

This clone was seen only a few times. The chain employs TRBV2 and TRBJ2-3; TRBD2 agrees at 9 bases. CDR1 is SNHLY, CDR2 FYNNEI, per germline. This CDR3 region has 15 residues. V trimming: 2 bases; J trimming: 9 bases; junction bases outside the gene matches: 9. The CDR3 spells CASSETATAGGTQYF. CDR3 sequence (DNA): TGTGCCAGCAGTGAAACGGCAACGGCGGGAGGGACGCAGTATTTT.

About this clone itself: The sample holds other DNA sequences that translate to the same CDR3. The rearrangement uses TRBV2 and TRBJ2-7; 8 bases fit TRBD2. CDR3 length: 13 amino acids. Looked up from germline, CDR1 is SNHLY and CDR2 is FYNNEI. V trimming: 6 bases; J trimming: 4 bases; junction bases outside the gene matches: 5. The CDR3 protein is CASSGGVSYEQYF. The CDR3 bases are TGTGCCAGCAGCGGGGGGGTGTCATACGAGCAGTACTTC.

The J gene is TRBJ1-6, the V gene TRBV9; D call uncertain. Germline-derived CDR1 and CDR2 are SGDLS and YYNGEE. V lost 0 bases and J 4 bases, leaving 5 bases between the germline ends. This CDR3 contains 14 residues. CDR3 protein: CASSVDLYNSPLHF. CDR3 DNA sequence: TGTGCCAGCAGCGTAGACTTATATAATTCACCCCTCCACTTT.

This chain connects TRBV19 to TRBJ2-5; D unresolved. CDR1 is LNHDA, CDR2 SQIVND, per germline (reference sequence). The CDR3 runs 14 residues. The ends were cut back, 3 bases at V and 5 bases at J, with 13 bases in the middle. CDR3 nucleotides: TGTGCCAGTAGTATCAATTCCGGGTTGGAGACCCAGTACTTC. Its protein is CASSINSGLETQYF.

This clone came up a few times. V is TRBV9 and J is TRBJ2-7; possible D gene TRBD1, 5 bases. Trimming removed 8 bases at V and 1 base at J, with 16 bases between. Germline V lookup: CDR1 SGDLS, CDR2 YYNGEE. The CDR3 consists of 14 residues. The CDR3 nucleotides are TGTGCCAGTACGCAGGGTACAAATTCCTACGAGCAGTACTTC. Translation gives CASTQGTNSYEQYF.

J is TRBJ1-4 and V is TRBV9, with 8 bases aligning to TRBD1. V shed 1 base, J shed 1 base, and the junction held 9 bases outside the gene matches. Germline V lookup: CDR1 SGDLS, CDR2 YYNGEE. This CDR3 is 18 amino acids long. In nucleotides, the CDR3 is TGTGCCAGCAGCGTACGCTCCGGGACAGGAGGAACTAATGAAAAACTGTTTTTT. Amino acids: CASSVRSGTGGTNEKLFF.

This clone has a handful of counts. The chain couples TRBV5-1 to TRBJ2-1, with 7 bases lining up with TRBD2. After removal of 4 bases from V and 15 bases from J, the junction contained 13 bases not matched to a gene. CDR3 length equals 13 residues. Germline V gene data show CDR1 as SGHRS and CDR2 as YFSETQ. The CDR3: CASSGGGEGIRFF. The CDR3 DNA reads as TGCGCCAGCAGCGGGGGAGGGGAGGGAATTCGGTTCTTC.

The chain joins TRBV6-5 to TRBJ1-3, with 7 nucleotides matching TRBD1. Losses at the gene ends were 6 bases for V and 4 bases for J; bases not matched to a gene: 6. The germline gives CDR1 MNHEY, CDR2 SVGAGI. This CDR3 spans 14 amino acids. The CDR3 sequence is CASRARGLGNTIYF. CDR3 DNA sequence: TGTGCCAGCAGGGCGAGGGGGCTCGGAAACACCATATATTTT.

The CDR3 coding sequence is TGTGCCAGCAGTGTGGATACAGACCTCTATGGCTACACCTTC. This sequence encodes CASSVDTDLYGYTF. The genes are TRBV6-1 and TRBJ1-2; D gene uncertain. Germline V gene data show CDR1 as MNHNS and CDR2 as SASEGT. The CDR3 loop spans 14 amino acids. V lost 4 bases and J lost 4, with 13 bases in between.